The rows below give T cell receptor beta chains drawn from one sample of a study of cytomegalovirus exposure and HLA in healthy donors. Assay used: immunoSEQ multiplex PCR; TCRdb lists only in-frame clones, some missing. The table includes under 150,000 clones, around 79% detected once. The sequenced material came from PBMCs. The source of these receptors is a woman aged 25-40 years in good health and CMV-seropositive. Each CDR3 is given with its conserved first and last residue. Each record gives: CDR3 protein, CDR3 DNA, D gene, V gene, clone size, J gene. A D gene is named only where the DNA matches it firmly. Clone size is given for some rows only: seen once, a few or many times, or a class if the clone is expanded.

CASSTPVGAGANVLTF	TGTGCCAGTAGTACCCCCGTTGGAGCTGGGGCCAACGTCCTGACTTTC	.	TRBV19	.	TRBJ2-6
CASTLTRGTAHYEQYF	TGTGCCAGCACTCTAACCCGCGGGACAGCACACTACGAGCAGTACTTC	.	TRBV28	.	TRBJ2-7
CASSLQESGELFF	TGTGCCAGCAGCCTACAGGAATCCGGGGAGCTGTTTTTT	.	TRBV4-2	few	TRBJ2-2
CATSAALGRAYEQYF	TGTGCCACCAGCGCAGCCCTCGGCAGGGCCTACGAGCAGTACTTC	.	TRBV15	.	TRBJ2-7
CASSLLGSQNIQYF	TGTGCCAGCAGTTTATTAGGGAGCCAAAACATTCAGTACTTC	.	TRBV28	.	TRBJ2-4
CASSEGYGYTF	TGCGCCAGCAGTGAGGGATATGGCTACACCTTC	.	TRBV5-1	.	TRBJ1-2
CASSPREGSYEQYF	TGTGCCAGCTCACCACGGGAGGGTTCTTACGAGCAGTACTTC	TRBD2	TRBV18	.	TRBJ2-7
CASSPRTGGGPLHF	TGCGCCAGCAGCCCCCGGACAGGGGGAGGACCCCTCCACTTT	TRBD1	TRBV5-1	.	TRBJ1-6
CASTDSGTGGSYEQYF	TGTGCCAGCACGGACTCCGGGACAGGGGGATCCTACGAGCAGTACTTC	TRBD1	TRBV28	once	TRBJ2-7
CASSLSLQLAGGSNTGELFF	TGTGCCAGCAGCTTGTCCCTTCAACTAGCGGGGGGATCGAACACCGGGGAGCTGTTTTTT	TRBD2	TRBV11-3	.	TRBJ2-2
CASSPGQGKGYTF	TGTGCCAGCAGCCCGGGACAGGGGAAAGGCTACACCTTC	TRBD1	TRBV7-2	many	TRBJ1-2
CASKTGRLNTEAFF	TGTGCCAGCAAGACAGGGCGGTTGAACACTGAAGCTTTCTTT	TRBD1	TRBV28	.	TRBJ1-1
CASSLGGVQPQHF	TGTGCCAGCAGTTTAGGAGGGGTTCAGCCCCAGCATTTT	.	TRBV28	.	TRBJ1-5
CASRTTWGGSGYTF	TGTGCCAGCCGGACGACATGGGGCGGGAGTGGCTACACCTTC	.	TRBV27	.	TRBJ1-2
CASSQTGNNYGYTF	TGTGCCAGCAGCCAAACCGGGAATAACTATGGCTACACCTTC	.	TRBV7-2	.	TRBJ1-2
CASSQDLAGARVTQYF	TGTGCCAGCAGCCAAGACCTAGCGGGGGCGAGGGTTACGCAGTATTTT	TRBD2	TRBV4-2	.	TRBJ2-3
CASSILTGYTGELFF	TGTGCCAGTAGTATTTTAACAGGATACACCGGGGAGCTGTTTTTT	.	TRBV19	.	TRBJ2-2
CASSSGTGTPRTF	TGTGCCAGCAGTTCCGGGACAGGGACCCCGCGGACCTTC	TRBD1	TRBV7-2	.	TRBJ1-2
CASSPQGARDSPLHF	TGTGCCAGCTCACCCCAGGGGGCGCGGGATTCACCCCTCCACTTT	TRBD1	TRBV18	.	TRBJ1-6
CASSIGATGGNTGELFF	TGTGCCAGTAGTATAGGCGCCACAGGGGGAAACACCGGGGAGCTGTTTTTT	TRBD1	TRBV19	.	TRBJ2-2
CAWSVARGTEAFF	TGTGCCTGGAGTGTGGCCAGGGGCACTGAAGCTTTCTTT	.	TRBV30	few	TRBJ1-1
CASSLAGIDGPRGQYF	TGTGCCAGCAGCTTGGCCGGGATAGATGGCCCCCGGGGGCAGTATTTT	.	TRBV5-4	.	TRBJ2-3
CASSPDRISPLHF	TGTGCCAGCAGTCCCGATAGAATTTCACCCCTCCACTTT	.	TRBV11-2	.	TRBJ1-6
CAWNRFRDSYEQYF	TGTGCCTGGAACCGATTCCGGGACAGCTACGAGCAGTACTTC	TRBD1	TRBV30	.	TRBJ2-7
CASRRRGSGWVKFGYTF	TGTGCCAGCAGACGAAGGGGGTCAGGGTGGGTGAAGTTCGGCTACACCTTC	.	TRBV28	.	TRBJ1-2
CASSVGPAGGQNEQFF	TGTGCCAGCAGCGTAGGGCCAGCGGGGGGGCAGAATGAGCAGTTCTTC	TRBD2	TRBV9	.	TRBJ2-1
CASSGPGTGGEKLFF	TGTGCCAGCAGCGGCCCCGGGACAGGGGGCGAAAAACTGTTTTTT	TRBD1	TRBV7-8	few	TRBJ1-4
CASSPEPAMGYTF	TGTGCCAGCAGCCCCGAGCCCGCTATGGGCTACACCTTC	.	TRBV7-2	.	TRBJ1-2
CASRGPGSEKLFF	TGTGCCAGCAGGGGGCCAGGTAGTGAAAAACTGTTTTTT	.	TRBV2	.	TRBJ1-4
CSSSLPTGFGYGYTF	TGTTCCAGCAGCCTACCGACAGGGTTCGGCTATGGCTACACCTTC	TRBD1	TRBV7-9	.	TRBJ1-2
CASSPQKQSGTGANVLTF	TGTGCCAGCAGCCCCCAGAAGCAGTCGGGGACTGGGGCCAACGTCCTGACTTTC	.	TRBV5-4	.	TRBJ2-6
CASHAGDRNEKLFF	TGTGCCAGTCATGCCGGGGACAGAAATGAAAAACTGTTTTTT	TRBD1	TRBV19	.	TRBJ1-4
CSVEILGQGSSSPLHF	TGCAGCGTTGAAATTTTAGGACAGGGGTCCTCTTCACCCCTCCACTTT	TRBD1	TRBV29-1	.	TRBJ1-6
CASRALGLAGKETQYF	TGTGCCAGCAGGGCGCTCGGACTAGCGGGCAAAGAGACCCAGTACTTC	TRBD2	TRBV28	.	TRBJ2-5
CASSSSPSGQETQYF	TGTGCCAGCAGCTCCAGTCCAAGCGGCCAAGAGACCCAGTACTTC	.	TRBV7-9	.	TRBJ2-5
CASSLSPWSRTDTQYF	TGCGCCAGCAGCCTTAGTCCCTGGTCGCGCACAGATACGCAGTATTTT	.	TRBV4-3	.	TRBJ2-3
CASSPPGGTGGETQYF	TGTGCCAGCAGCCCCCCCGGGGGGACGGGAGGAGAGACCCAGTACTTC	TRBD2	TRBV5-4	once	TRBJ2-5
CASSPDTRGEQYF	TGTGCCAGCAGCCCGGACACCAGGGGCGAGCAGTACTTC	.	TRBV9	few	TRBJ2-7
CAGTPAQQTGRYTF	TGTGCCGGCACACCCGCGCAACAGACAGGGCGGTACACCTTC	TRBD1	TRBV28	.	TRBJ1-2
CASTWGTSGGGETQYF	TGCGCCAGCACCTGGGGGACTAGCGGGGGAGGAGAGACCCAGTACTTC	TRBD2	TRBV5-1	.	TRBJ2-5
CASSHGQSYEQYF	TGTGCCAGCAGCCACGGACAGTCCTACGAGCAGTACTTC	.	TRBV11-3	.	TRBJ2-7
CATRLAGVETQYF	TGTGCCACCCGGCTAGCGGGGGTAGAGACCCAGTACTTC	TRBD2	TRBV15	.	TRBJ2-5
CASSLGRGGRTGELFF	TGTGCCAGCAGCTTGGGTCGGGGGGGCCGGACCGGGGAGCTGTTTTTT	TRBD2	TRBV5-4	.	TRBJ2-2
CASSLPPVGGLHF	TGTGCCAGCAGCCTCCCCCCGGTGGGCGGGCTCCACTTT	.	TRBV7-2	few	TRBJ1-6
CASTDSRHEQYF	TGCGCCAGCACGGACTCCCGACACGAGCAGTACTTC	.	TRBV5-1	.	TRBJ2-7
CATNSFNQPQHF	TGTGCCACCAACAGTTTCAATCAGCCCCAGCATTTT	.	TRBV28	.	TRBJ1-5
CASSYVQGYNEQFF	TGCGCCAGCAGCTACGTCCAGGGTTATAATGAGCAGTTCTTC	.	TRBV5-1	.	TRBJ2-1